The TCR beta chain described here comes from a study of beta chain features in type 1 diabetes. Sequencing targeted expressed TCRB transcripts, as all isolated RNA had been reverse transcribed. TCRdb keeps only in-frame clones here, not all; method: immunoSEQ multiplex PCR. The table records 600,000 to 700,000 clones, over 10% of them present only once. Germline lookup yields CDR1 SGHTA and CDR2 FQGNSA. This CDR3 spans 14 amino acids. V lost 6 bases to trimming and J lost 9 bases, with 15 bases between them. The table lists this clone with a few counts. The antigen remains unidentified. Study observations and caveats: The study found fewer insertions and more deletions at VDJ junctions in type 1 diabetes patients. TCRB CDR3s from Type 1 diabetes patients were moderately but significantly shorter in all four CD4+ subsets. Patients' naive, central memory and regulatory TCRB repertoires appeared more alike than those of healthy donors.

All sorted populations exceeded 95% purity. Specimen: naive CD4+ T cells from blood. This TCR was recovered from a man aged 30 to 39 with type 1 diabetes. V is TRBV7-2 and J is TRBJ1-6; D gene uncertain. Written as DNA, the CDR3 is TGTGCCAGCAGAGAGGGAACGCCTCTTTCACCCCTCCACTTT. Translating it yields CASREGTPLSPLHF. Full variable domain (missing parts from reference TRBV7-2 and TRBJ1-6): GAGVSQSPSNKVTEKGKDVELRCDPISGHTALYWYRQSLGQGLEFLIYFQGNSAPDKSGLPSDRFSAERTGGSVSTLTIQRTQQEDSAVYLCASREGTPLSPLHFGNGTRLTVT.